The clone carrying this TCR beta chain was counted between two and nine times. Trimming took off 7 bases at V and 4 bases at J, with 18 bases between the two ends. Germline V gives CDR1 MDHEN, CDR2 SYDVKM. The CDR3 is 15 residues long. The sample comes from a study of shared clonotypes between healthy human individuals. Using immunoSEQ multiplex PCR, the repertoire was profiled, and TCRdb retains in-frame clones only, with some absent. The table shows 300,000 to 350,000 clones, with less than 85% occurring only once. This receptor was identified in a man aged 25 to 40 in good health. The sequenced sample consisted of memory CD4+ T cells sorted from blood. The subset is: CD45RA-negative fraction. The genes are TRBV28 and TRBJ2-3; tentatively, D is TRBD2 (6 bases). CDR3 bases: TGTGCCAGCAACCTAGCAGGGAGGTGGGCAGATACGCAGTATTTT. This codes for CASNLAGRWADTQYF.